The TCR beta chain described here comes from a study of human CD8 memory T cell subsets. Study observations and caveats: Chao1 estimates suggested stem-like memory T cells exceeded precursor exhausted T cells in diversity. Precursor exhausted T cells shared very few clonotypes with stem-like memory T cells. Measured by normalized Shannon-Wiener diversity, stem-like memory and precursor exhausted T cells were similarly high in diversity, which was not the case for effector memory cells.

Healthy donors supplied buffy coats, and the PBMC came from them. Its frequency marks this clonotype as medium-sized. The antigen remains unidentified. From germline, CDR1 is DFQATT and CDR2 SNEGSKA (reference sequence). The CDR3 length is 13 residues. The authors made TCR beta libraries using UMI-labeled 5' RACE. TCRdb derives one entry per CDR3 protein from the 5' RACE reads, leaving out DNA. This sample's table reports roughly 5,000 distinct CDR3 sequences. This chain links TRBV20-1 with TRBJ2-2; TCRdb designates TRBD2, a call that cannot be tested without DNA. Input material: CD8+ effector memory T cells (TEM) sorted from PBMCs. Noted subset: effector memory CD8 T cells, CCR7- CD45RO+ CD95+. The receptor was isolated from a human donor in good health. The CDR3 region is CSAAASNTGELFF.